This is a list of T cell receptor beta chains from one sample in a study of cytomegalovirus exposure and HLA in healthy donors. Data came from immunoSEQ multiplex PCR; TCRdb stores just in-frame clones and leaves some out. Of about 180,000 clones listed, 70% to 90% are singletons. The sample taken for sequencing was PBMCs. These receptor sequences come from a male donor in good health and CMV-seronegative. The CDR3 runs from the conserved cysteine through the conserved F or W. D genes are given only for firm matches. Only part of the rows carry a size: once, few, many, or a class if the clone is expanded.

size,J,V,D,DNA,CDR3
-,TRBJ2-3,TRBV5-1,-,TGCGCCAGCAGCTTGACCGGGTACACAGATACGCAGTATTTT,CASSLTGYTDTQYF
-,TRBJ2-1,TRBV7-9,TRBD2,TGTGCCAGCAGCTTATCGGCGGGGGGGAATGAGCAGTTCTTC,CASSLSAGGNEQFF
-,TRBJ2-5,TRBV5-4,TRBD1,TGTGCCAGCAGCTGGGAGGGGGGACAGGGAATGGCGACCCAGTACTTC,CASSWEGGQGMATQYF
-,TRBJ1-1,TRBV6-5,-,TGTGCCAGCAGTTATGGGCAGGCCCTACTGAACACTGAAGCTTTCTTT,CASSYGQALLNTEAFF
-,TRBJ2-1,TRBV7-2,TRBD2,TGTGCCAGCAGCCAAACCCTAGCGGGGGGTTACAATGAGCAGTTCTTC,CASSQTLAGGYNEQFF
-,TRBJ1-4,TRBV28,TRBD1,TGTGCCAGCTTTACAGGGGGCAAGGGAAAACTGTTTTTT,CASFTGGKGKLFF
-,TRBJ1-3,TRBV29-1,-,TGCAGCGTTGAAGATCTTTTTCAGGGCAACACCATATATTTT,CSVEDLFQGNTIYF
once,TRBJ1-4,TRBV11-2,TRBD1,TGTGCCAGCAGCTTCGAGTTCGGGGGACAGGGGGCGGAAAAACTGTTTTTT,CASSFEFGGQGAEKLFF
-,TRBJ1-2,TRBV30,TRBD1,TGTGCCTGGAGCGAAGGGACAGGGAGGTATGGCTACACCTTC,CAWSEGTGRYGYTF
once,TRBJ2-5,TRBV5-6,TRBD1,TGTGCCAGCAGCAAACAGGGGGCGGGAGAGACCCAGTACTTC,CASSKQGAGETQYF
-,TRBJ1-1,TRBV15,TRBD1,TGTGCCACCAGCAGAGGTGGCAGGGGGCTGGGGACTGAAGCTTTCTTT,CATSRGGRGLGTEAFF
once,TRBJ2-2,TRBV6-1,-,TGTGCCAGCCGGAGATTACCCTCAACCCCCGGGGAGCTGTTTTTT,CASRRLPSTPGELFF
few,TRBJ1-1,TRBV5-1,-,TGCGCCAGCAGCTTGGCCGGGCAGGGAGGATACACTGAAGCTTTCTTT,CASSLAGQGGYTEAFF
-,TRBJ2-1,TRBV2,-,TGTGCCAGCAGGTCCCTAGGCAATGAGCAGTTCTTC,CASRSLGNEQFF
-,TRBJ2-7,TRBV2,-,TGTGCCAGCAGTTATTCCGAGGGTCAGGGGGGAGGAAAGTACTTC,CASSYSEGQGGGKYF
-,TRBJ2-7,TRBV12-5,-,TGTGCTAGTGGTTTCGGGGGAGGCGAGCAGTACTTC,CASGFGGGEQYF
-,TRBJ2-5,TRBV10-3,TRBD2,TGTGCCATCAGTGAGTCGAAGAGCGGGGGGGCGAGGGAGACCCAGTACTTC,CAISESKSGGARETQYF
once,TRBJ1-2,TRBV6-5,-,TGTGCCAGCCACCATCAGGGATCCTATGGCTACCCCTTC,CASHHQGSYGYPF
-,TRBJ2-7,TRBV28,-,TGTGCCAGCACCGAGCTAGGGGCCTACGAGCAGTACTTC,CASTELGAYEQYF
-,TRBJ2-3,TRBV27,-,TGTGCCAGCAGTTTATCGATCGGGGTCGGTACGCAGTATTTT,CASSLSIGVGTQYF
-,TRBJ1-2,TRBV5-5,-,TGTGCCAGCAGCCCCGACAACAATTTGAATGGCTACACCTTC,CASSPDNNLNGYTF
few,TRBJ1-1,TRBV6-5,-,TGTGCCAGCAGTTACGAGCTATATAACACTGAAGCTTTCTTT,CASSYELYNTEAFF
few,TRBJ1-1,TRBV5-1,-,TGCGCCAGCAGCTTGGTGGGAGATGAAGCTTTCTTT,CASSLVGDEAFF
-,TRBJ1-1,TRBV9,-,TGTGCCAGCAGCGTAGCCGGGAGGACTGAAGCTTTCTTT,CASSVAGRTEAFF
-,TRBJ1-1,TRBV9,-,TGTGCCAGCAGCGTAGTTGGGGGCGAAGCTTTCTTT,CASSVVGGEAFF
-,TRBJ1-1,TRBV2,TRBD1,TGTGCCAGCAGTGCGGGACAGGGGAGGGGGAACACTGAAGCTTTCTTT,CASSAGQGRGNTEAFF
-,TRBJ2-6,TRBV9,TRBD1,TGTGCCAGCAGCCCAGACAGGGTCAGGGGGGCCAACGTCCTGACTTTC,CASSPDRVRGANVLTF
-,TRBJ2-7,TRBV18,TRBD2,TGTGCCAGCTCACCACCACAACCTAGCGGGAGGGCCATTCCCCCCTACGAGCAGTACTTC,CASSPPQPSGRAIPPYEQYF
-,TRBJ1-2,TRBV18,-,TGTGCCAGCTCATCCGTGTTGGGGAGCCTCAATGCTAACTATGGCTACACCTTC,CASSSVLGSLNANYGYTF
-,TRBJ2-1,TRBV19,TRBD1,TGTGCCAGTAGTCTCCGGGGACAGGGGAATGAGCAGTTCTTC,CASSLRGQGNEQFF
-,TRBJ2-1,TRBV5-1,TRBD2,TGCGCCAGCAGCCCAGCAGGTCTAGCGGGAGGGCCAAGGAATGAGCAGTTCTTC,CASSPAGLAGGPRNEQFF
-,TRBJ1-1,TRBV18,-,TGTGCCAGCTCACCTGTCAGAACGAACACTGAAGCTTTCTTT,CASSPVRTNTEAFF
-,TRBJ2-7,TRBV2,-,TGTGCCAGCACTGAGCAGGGGTCCTACGAGCAGTACTTC,CASTEQGSYEQYF
-,TRBJ2-5,TRBV6-1,-,TGTGCCAGCAGTGAAGGGGGCCCGGTTACCCAGTACTTC,CASSEGGPVTQYF
-,TRBJ1-2,TRBV6-5,TRBD1,TGTGCCAGCAGTTACTTTTTACAGGGGGGGGGCTACACCTTC,CASSYFLQGGGYTF
-,TRBJ1-2,TRBV19,TRBD1,TGTGCCAGTAACCCGGGACAGGGGGGATTCGGCTACACCTTC,CASNPGQGGFGYTF
-,TRBJ2-2,TRBV7-9,TRBD2,TGTGCCAGCAGCTTAGCCAGCGGGAGGTCCACCGGGGAGCTGTTTTTT,CASSLASGRSTGELFF
-,TRBJ2-7,TRBV7-9,-,TGTTCCAGCAGCTTCTCTCAGGGAACCCCGGATTACGAGCAGTACTTC,CSSSFSQGTPDYEQYF
-,TRBJ1-2,TRBV28,-,TGTGCCAGCAAGCTAGGGGATTGGCGCTACACCTTC,CASKLGDWRYTF
-,TRBJ2-7,TRBV4-3,-,TGCGCCAGCAGCCAAGAAGGACCGGTTAGGTCAGGGGAGACCTACGAGCAGTACTTC,CASSQEGPVRSGETYEQYF
-,TRBJ1-2,TRBV5-1,-,TGCGCCAGCAGCTTGGCCAGGGCGAATAACTATGGCTACACCTTC,CASSLARANNYGYTF
-,TRBJ2-7,TRBV27,TRBD1,TGTGCCACTCCAACAGGGGACGAGCAGTACTTC,CATPTGDEQYF
-,TRBJ1-5,TRBV6-5,-,TGTGCCAGCAGTTACTCTTCCCGACAGAATCAGCCCCAGCATTTT,CASSYSSRQNQPQHF
-,TRBJ2-5,TRBV6-5,TRBD2,TGTGCCAGCAGTTACGGCGGGAGGGCCTGGGAGACCCAGTACTTC,CASSYGGRAWETQYF
-,TRBJ1-4,TRBV27,-,TGTGCCAGCAGAGTGGGGGGGCCGTCGAACGAAAAACTGTTTTTT,CASRVGGPSNEKLFF
-,TRBJ2-7,TRBV4-2,TRBD2,TGTGCCAGCAGCCAGGGACTAGCGGCCTTCTCCTACGAGCAGTACTTC,CASSQGLAAFSYEQYF
-,TRBJ2-7,TRBV2,TRBD2,TGTGCCAGCAGTGAAGGTTTAGCGGGGACCTACGAGCAGTACTTC,CASSEGLAGTYEQYF
few,TRBJ2-1,TRBV10-1,TRBD1,TGCGCCAGCATAGAAGACAGGGACTCCTACAATGAGCAGTTCTTC,CASIEDRDSYNEQFF
-,TRBJ2-2,TRBV18,-,TGTGCCAGCTCACCAAAGCTAGTATCGGGGACCGGGGAGCTGTTTTTT,CASSPKLVSGTGELFF
-,TRBJ2-1,TRBV7-6,-,TGTGCCAGCAGCTTTGTTGACAGTTCTCAGGGGCAGTTCTTC,CASSFVDSSQGQFF
-,TRBJ2-2,TRBV18,-,TGTGCCAGCTCACCAAGTGGGGCCGCGAACACCGGGGAGCTGTTTTTT,CASSPSGAANTGELFF